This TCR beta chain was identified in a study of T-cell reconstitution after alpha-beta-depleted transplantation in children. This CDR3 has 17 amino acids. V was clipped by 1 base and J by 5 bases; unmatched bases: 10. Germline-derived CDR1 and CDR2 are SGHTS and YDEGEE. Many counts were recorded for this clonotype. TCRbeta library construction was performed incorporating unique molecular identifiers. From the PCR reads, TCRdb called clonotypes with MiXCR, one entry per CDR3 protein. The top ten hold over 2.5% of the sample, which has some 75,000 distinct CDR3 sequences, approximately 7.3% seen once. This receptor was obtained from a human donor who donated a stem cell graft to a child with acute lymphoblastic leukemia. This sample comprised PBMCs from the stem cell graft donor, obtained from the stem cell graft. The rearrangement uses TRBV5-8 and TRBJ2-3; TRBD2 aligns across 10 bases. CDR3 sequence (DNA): TGTGCCAGCAGCTTGAAAAGGGGGCGGACTAGCGGAGATACGCAGTATTTT. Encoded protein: CASSLKRGRTSGDTQYF.